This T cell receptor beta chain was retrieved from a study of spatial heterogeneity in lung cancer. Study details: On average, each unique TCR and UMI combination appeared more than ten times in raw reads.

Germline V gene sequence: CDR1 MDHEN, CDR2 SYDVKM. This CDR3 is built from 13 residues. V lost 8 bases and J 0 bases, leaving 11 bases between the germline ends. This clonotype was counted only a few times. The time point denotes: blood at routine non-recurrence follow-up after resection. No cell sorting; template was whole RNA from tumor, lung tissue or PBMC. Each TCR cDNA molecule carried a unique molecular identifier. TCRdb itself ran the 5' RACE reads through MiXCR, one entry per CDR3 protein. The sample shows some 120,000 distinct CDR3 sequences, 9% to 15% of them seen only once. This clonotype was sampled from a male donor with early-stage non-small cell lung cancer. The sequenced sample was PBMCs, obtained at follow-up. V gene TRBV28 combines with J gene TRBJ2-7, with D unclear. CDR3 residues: CASGDFFSYEQYF. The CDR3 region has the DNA TGTGCCAGCGGAGACTTCTTCTCCTACGAGCAGTACTTC.